Below are 11 T cell receptor beta chains sequenced from a single sample in a study of CD8+ T cells in alopecia areata. Following RNA extraction, reverse transcription yielded cDNA that acted as the sequencing template. The assay was immunoSEQ multiplex PCR, and TCRdb's table has in-frame clones only and misses some. The repertoire has a few hundred thousand clones, roughly three fifths of them found once; the top ten carry nearly 5%. Sequenced sample: CD8+ T cells sorted from blood. The receptors stem from a human donor in good health.

V gene TRBV6-1 combines with J gene TRBJ2-7; D unresolved. Trimming removed 7 bases from V and 7 bases from J, with 14 bases in between. The CDR3 runs 12 residues. Germline values: CDR1 MNHNS, CDR2 SASEGT. The DNA of the CDR3 is TGTGCCAGCACCCAGTACGACCAGGAGCAGTACTTC. Translation: CASTQYDQEQYF.

This clone was recorded a few times. The V and J genes are TRBV4-1 and TRBJ1-1, with 9 bases that match TRBD1. The J segment lost 7 bases and the V segment lost 3 bases, leaving 9 bases of the junction unmatched. The germline V gene has CDR1 MGHRA and CDR2 YSYEKL. This CDR3 contains 15 residues. The CDR3 DNA reads TGCGCCAGCAGCCACCCCGGGACAGGGAGCTTTGAAGCTTTCTTT. This gives the protein CASSHPGTGSFEAFF.

This clone was found a few times. The chain recombines TRBV6-6 with TRBJ1-3; D uncertain. CDR3 size: 14 residues. Germline CDR1 and CDR2: MNHNY and SVGAGI (reference sequence). V lost 3 bases, J lost 0 bases, and 6 bases lay in between. Here the CDR3 DNA reads TGTGCCAGCAGTTATCATAACTCTGGAAACACCATATATTTT. It encodes CASSYHNSGNTIYF.

V and J are TRBV29-1 and TRBJ1-2, with 8 bases that match TRBD1. Germline V CDR1 and CDR2: SQVTM, ANQGSEA. This CDR3 is built from 14 residues. The ends lost 8 bases at V and 7 bases at J; junction bases unmatched: 15. The CDR3 bases are TGCAGCTCCACCCCGGCTGACAGGGGAGGTGGCTACACCTTC. It codes for CSSTPADRGGGYTF.

The chain combines TRBV2 with TRBJ2-1; D might be TRBD1 or TRBD2, each matching 6 bases. The CDR3 consists of 15 residues. With 5 bases removed from V and 1 base from J, the gap between germline ends came to 12 bases. CDR1 and CDR2 from the germline V gene are SNHLY and FYNNEI. CDR3 bases: TGTGCCAGCAGTCCCCGGGGGCCATCCTACAATGAGCAGTTCTTC. Its translation is CASSPRGPSYNEQFF.

The V call is TRBV30, the J call TRBJ2-7, with D tentatively TRBD1 (6 bases). There are 13 residues in the CDR3. V gave up 2 bases and J gave up 4 bases, with 12 bases separating them. The germline V gene has CDR1 GTSNPN and CDR2 SVGIG (reference sequence). As DNA, the CDR3 is TGTGCCTGGAGTCACCGGACAGCGTACGAGCAGTACTTC. This codes for CAWSHRTAYEQYF.

The rearrangement uses TRBV7-6 and TRBJ2-5, with 7 bases aligning to TRBD2. Trimming at V came to 1 base and at J to 2 bases, leaving 4 bases not matched to a gene. Germline CDR1 reads SGHVS; CDR2 reads FNYEAQ. CDR3 length: 15 residues. The CDR3 region has the DNA TGTGCCAGCAGCTTAGGCGGGGGAATACAAGAGACCCAGTACTTC. This sequence encodes CASSLGGGIQETQYF.

The genes are TRBV7-9 and TRBJ2-7; D is unresolved. The ends were cut back, 4 bases at V and 7 bases at J, with 17 bases in the middle. The CDR3 spans 14 residues. CDR1 SEHNR and CDR2 FQNEAQ come from the germline V gene (reference sequence). The CDR3 loop reads CASSSPRTLGEQYF. CDR3 nucleotide sequence: TGTGCCAGCAGCTCCCCGAGGACCTTGGGGGAGCAGTACTTC.

This rearrangement joins TRBV4-1 to TRBJ1-5; 8 nucleotides agree with TRBD1. With V trimmed by 2 bases and J by 1 base, 7 bases remained unmatched. Germline V gene sequence: CDR1 MGHRA, CDR2 YSYEKL. The CDR3 consists of 17 residues. The CDR3: CASSQSIQGVSNQPQHF. The CDR3 coding sequence is TGCGCCAGCAGCCAATCCATACAGGGGGTCAGCAATCAGCCCCAGCATTTT.

The CDR3 nucleotides read TGTGCCAGCTCACCACATAGGGTCTACGAGCAGTACTTC. Its translation: CASSPHRVYEQYF. The V and J genes are TRBV18 and TRBJ2-7; D is uncertain. Germline assignment: CDR1 KGHSH and CDR2 LQKENI. This CDR3 contains 13 residues. V dropped 1 base and J dropped 3 bases, with 7 bases sitting between them.

This chain connects TRBV27 to TRBJ1-1; D is uncertain. The CDR3 is 13 residues long. Per germline, CDR1 MNHEY and CDR2 SMNVEV (reference sequence). V dropped 4 bases and J dropped 6 bases, with 12 bases sitting between them. The CDR3 nucleotides read TGTGCCAGCAGTTCCTCCCCCAGATCTGAAGCTTTCTTT. It is translated as CASSSSPRSEAFF.